This T cell receptor (beta chain) was observed in a study of blood T cell repertoires in COVID-19 (dated by TCRdb to 2018 to 2020). Context from the whole study: The collaborator samples originated in the United States, Italy and Spain and spanned the acute and convalescent phases of COVID-19. The prospective study material was composed of cDNA or gDNA derived from T cells, B-cell-depleted T cells, or PBMCs. Subjects who had been exposed to COVID-19, were actively infected with it, or had recovered from it provided the deeply sampled blood TCRbeta repertoires that made up the dataset. The repertoires were released in a freely available public database intended as a resource for research on the immune response to SARS-CoV-2. The samples were drawn from two sources: the first 160 participants of the ongoing ImmuneRACE study, and fewer than 1,500 subjects contributed by 6 global collaborators. Nearly every sample came with metadata listing a de-identified subject ID, COVID-19 status, age in years and sex. Where available, HLA class I and class II types were taken from metadata supplied by the sample provider and were not determined by assay-based typing.

Remarks on this clone: This receptor's antigen is unknown. No base qualities exist here, and no much larger clone lies one base off it.

The germline V gene (reference sequence) provides CDR1 SGHNT and CDR2 YYREEE. The germline V and J ends show losses of 0 bases and 2 bases respectively, and no gene match explains 9 bases of the junction. Including cysteine and phenylalanine, the CDR3 has 18 amino acids. The entry retains the CDR3 DNA only, 54 bases that are in frame from base 1. The immunoSEQ Assay, a bias-controlled multiplex PCR, was used to amplify TCRbeta CDR3 regions from genomic DNA. On the authors' methods: Within the assay, amplification of reference gene primers was used to estimate how many nucleated cells each sample contained. To quantify the absolute abundance of each unique TCRbeta CDR3 rearrangement, sequence reads were collapsed and filtered. For each sample, productive Simpson clonality was calculated by taking the square root of Simpson's diversity index across productive rearrangements. In TCRdb, the immuneACCESS table is reduced to in-frame sequences with V and J assigned. These tables do not hold every clone; where another copy was compared, an unresolved V gene accounts for under half, and the others remain unexplained. V, J and clone size reflect that table, while D and trimming were determined from the DNA. The sample table shows more than 200,000 clones, and 87% are seen once. The leading ten clones occupy approximately 10% of the sample.

Enrolling through a virtual design, the prospective study's participants ranged in age from roughly 18 to 89 years and lived across 24 United States geographic areas. Cohort assignment in the prospective study relied on participant-reported clinical history from a screening survey and a study questionnaire. ImmuneRACE Cohort 3 recovered participants were defined by two consecutive negative NP/OP PCR tests, healthcare professional clearance, or symptom resolution. In the prospective study, mobile phlebotomists collected whole blood, serum and a nasopharyngeal or oropharyngeal swab from each participant. Prospective study participants could optionally give additional blood draws and questionnaires over a roughly two-month period. Before DNA extraction, blood samples from the prospective study were shipped at room temperature or frozen. The full study reports these points: Clinical and demographic metadata were provided uncurated, with the amount varying by source and participant.

The chain is assembled from TRBV5-4 and TRBJ2-3, and TRBD2 aligns with 10 junction nucleotides. Sequencing was done on a sample of PBMCs or T cells enriched from blood (not recorded which). The TCR was taken from a man in his thirties or forties who had recovered from COVID-19. The nucleotide sequence reads TGTGCCAGCAGCTTGGCAATATCAGCGGGGGGGGTCACAGATACGCAGTATTTT. It encodes CASSLAISAGGVTDTQYF.